The source of this T cell receptor beta chain is a study of T-cell reconstitution after alpha-beta-depleted transplantation in children. This sample's TCRbeta library carried unique molecular identifier barcodes. TCRdb used MiXCR to reprocess the PCR reads, holding one entry per CDR3 protein. The sample has 250,000 to 300,000 distinct CDR3 sequences; roughly 11% are singletons. This CDR3 spans 15 amino acids. V was clipped by 5 bases and J by 2 bases, with 15 bases between them. Germline lookup yields CDR1 SGHVS and CDR2 FNYEAQ. This clonotype was detected ten times or more. Its specificity is unknown. Broader study findings: It was newly produced T cells that mostly accounted for T-cell counts and diversity one year after transplant.

This TCR was recovered from a male patient aged 2 to 9 who had a stem cell transplant for chronic granulomatous disease, so the T cells may come from the graft donor. The genes are TRBV7-6 and TRBJ1-2, with D possibly being TRBD1 (6 bases). The sample was peripheral blood, taken 180 days after TCRalphabeta/CD19-depleted stem cell transplant. CDR3 nucleotides: TGTGCCAGCAGCCCCCAGACAGGAACAAACTATGGCTACACCTTC. It yields the protein CASSPQTGTNYGYTF.